This entry concerns a single TCR beta chain. Its antigen is currently unknown. Regarding treatment: roughly 11-day PBMC culture with coronavirus spike peptide pools or control peptides (ViraFEST assay). This sample was included in a study of vaccination and CD4 T cells after COVID-19. Looking at the study overall: PCR on nasal swabs identified SARS-CoV-2 in convalescent patients, of whom nine were mild and one severe.

Germline loops: CDR1 SEHNR, CDR2 FQNEAQ (reference sequence). The CDR3 length is 14 residues. Trimming took 5 bases from V and 6 from J, leaving 11 bases between them. Cultured CD4+ T cell DNA was sequenced using the Oncomine TCR Beta short-read assay. Genomic DNA was isolated from CD4+ T cells that had been cultured. One entry per CDR3 protein results from TCRdb running MiXCR on the PCR reads. The table shows 10,000 to 15,000 distinct CDR3 sequences, with roughly 41% occurring only once. This specimen was CD4+ T cells from blood, cultured in vitro, taken before SARS-CoV-2 vaccination. The receptor comes from a human donor who had recovered from COVID-19. V and J are TRBV7-9 and TRBJ1-6, with unresolved D. CDR3 sequence reads: CASSPPGFNSPLHF. The CDR3 DNA sequence: TGTGCCAGCAGCCCACCCGGGTTTAATTCACCCCTCCACTTT.